This T cell receptor (beta chain) was identified during a study of long-term antiretroviral therapy in people with HIV. At survey level, the immunoSEQ assay was run in its v3.0 version. Each sample aimed for roughly 35,000-50,000 sequenced T-cell genomes. Clones were read by immunoSEQ multiplex PCR, and TCRdb kept only the in-frame ones, dropping some. The table lists 25,000 to 35,000 clones, around 97% of them singletons. Trimming took 6 bases from V and 5 from J; bases not matched to a gene: 10. The CDR3 contains 16 residues. Germline V gene data show CDR1 as MNHEY and CDR2 as SMNVEV (reference sequence). At least one PBMC sample before ART and at least two after were required. DNA was extracted from about 1-10 million thawed cryopreserved PBMC.

The sequencing here drew on unsorted PBMCs, taken 6.9 years after starting antiretroviral therapy. The chain employs TRBV27 and TRBJ2-1; 10 bases fit TRBD2. The clonotype was recovered from a man younger than 45 with HIV. The CDR3 region has the DNA TGTGCCAGCAGCTTCTTAACTAGCGGGACCCACAATGAGCAGTTCTTC. Protein product: CASSFLTSGTHNEQFF.